This is a list of T cell receptor beta chains from one sample in a study of T-cell memory formation after mild COVID-19. TCRdb independently ran MiXCR on the 5' RACE reads; one entry per CDR3 protein. The sample includes under 300,000 distinct CDR3 sequences, 8% to 10% seen only once; the top ten take roughly a fifth. The specimen sequenced was PBMCs or a T cell subset sorted from them (not recorded which). All receptors derive from a man aged 18 to 29 who had mild COVID-19 (a few samples of this study predate the infection). Cell type and time point are not known. Each CDR3 is given with its conserved first and last residue. A D gene is named only where the DNA matches it firmly. Clone size appears in some rows only: once, few, many, or a class for an expanded clone.

D gene,V gene,J gene,clone size,CDR3 DNA,CDR3 protein
-,TRBV15,TRBJ1-5,once,TGTGCCACCAGGCAGCAAAATCAGCCCCAGCATTTT,CATRQQNQPQHF
TRBD1,TRBV12-3/TRBV12-4,TRBJ2-5,few,TGTGCCAGCAGTACTTTGGACAGGGAAGAGACCCAGTACTTC,CASSTLDREETQYF
TRBD2,TRBV20-1,TRBJ2-1,few,TGCAGTGCGAACCGACTAGCGGGGGGCCCCTCCTACAATGAGCAGTTCTTC,CSANRLAGGPSYNEQFF
-,TRBV20-1,TRBJ2-3,few,TGCAGTGCTAGAGGAAGGCGGGGGCCGGAATCAGATACGCAGTATTTT,CSARGRRGPESDTQYF
TRBD1,TRBV4-2,TRBJ2-1,few,TGTGCCAGCAGCCGCCGGGACAGGGACGATGAGCAGTTCTTC,CASSRRDRDDEQFF
-,TRBV5-1,TRBJ1-1,few,TGCGCCAGCAGCGACCCGCCCGAGGACCAGAACACTGAAGCTTTCTTT,CASSDPPEDQNTEAFF
TRBD1,TRBV20-1,TRBJ1-6,few,TGCAGTGCTAGATCCGCCGGGACAGGGGATTCACCCCTCCACTTT,CSARSAGTGDSPLHF
-,TRBV4-1,TRBJ2-1,-,TGCGCCAGCAGCCGTACGCTTGGGCTGAATGAGCAGTTCTTC,CASSRTLGLNEQFF
TRBD2,TRBV5-5,TRBJ2-1,many,TGTGCCAGCAGCTCCGGGGGGGCGGTCGGCAATGAGCAGTTCTTC,CASSSGGAVGNEQFF
TRBD2,TRBV6-6,TRBJ2-3,few,TGTGCCAGCAGGACTAGCGGGGGGGCCAAGGATACGCAGTATTTT,CASRTSGGAKDTQYF